This entry lists 28 T cell receptor beta chains sequenced from one sample in a study of T cell responses to AZD1222 COVID-19 vaccine. Generated by immunoSEQ multiplex PCR, the TCRdb table keeps only in-frame clones and is missing some. Seen here are 53,000 or so clones, approximately 84% observed once, and the top ten hold 20% to 30%. The specimen was peripheral blood, collected on day 0 of AZD1222 vaccination. These receptors were obtained from an adult in good health.

V gene TRBV28 combines with J gene TRBJ2-1, with D perhaps matching TRBD1 (6 bases). Per germline, CDR1 MDHEN and CDR2 SYDVKM. V lost 11 bases and J 4 bases, leaving 15 bases between the germline ends. This CDR3 is built from 13 residues. Here the CDR3 reads CAAERGFYNEQFF. CDR3 nucleotides: TGTGCCGCGGAAAGGGGGTTTTACAATGAGCAGTTCTTC.

The V call is TRBV27, the J call TRBJ2-7; 9 bases match TRBD2. With V trimmed by 5 bases and J by 3 bases, 8 bases remained unmatched. The length of the CDR3 is 15 residues. Germline lookup yields CDR1 MNHEY and CDR2 SMNVEV (reference sequence). CDR3 in DNA: TGTGCCAGCAGTCCCGTAGCGGGAGAGGGCTACGAGCAGTACTTC. Residues: CASSPVAGEGYEQYF.

This clone was counted only a few times. The chain couples TRBV30 to TRBJ2-6; TRBD1 agrees at 8 bases. The germline CDR1 and CDR2 sequences are GTSNPN and SVGIG (reference sequence). With 5 bases clipped from V and 1 base from J, the junction kept 7 bases outside the gene matches. The CDR3 length is 16 residues. The CDR3: CAWADRVRSGANVLTF. The CDR3 DNA reads as TGTGCCTGGGCGGACAGGGTTAGGTCTGGGGCCAACGTCCTGACTTTC.

The chain employs TRBV19 and TRBJ2-1, with D possibly matching TRBD1 (5 bases). The CDR3 loop spans 15 amino acids. Trimming stripped 6 bases from V and 2 bases from J, with 14 bases between. Germline assignment: CDR1 LNHDA and CDR2 SQIVND (reference sequence). CDR3 amino acids: CASRPGFGPYNEQFF. CDR3 bases: TGTGCCAGTAGGCCAGGGTTCGGGCCCTACAATGAGCAGTTCTTC.

The sample holds a few counts of this clone. V is TRBV6-5 and J is TRBJ1-6; D might be TRBD1 (5 bases). From germline, CDR1 is MNHEY and CDR2 SVGAGI. There are 14 residues in the CDR3. Trimming removed 8 bases from V and 5 bases from J, with 13 bases in between. The CDR3 DNA sequence: TGTGCCAGCGTCGCGGGGGTCAATAATTCACCCCTCCACTTT. Translating gives CASVAGVNNSPLHF.

This clone has a single count. The gene calls are TRBV9 and TRBJ1-4; D unclear. The CDR3 covers 13 residues. Germline-derived CDR1 and CDR2 are SGDLS and YYNGEE. V was shortened by 0 bases and J by 11 bases, with 11 bases between the two germline ends. The CDR3 sequence: CASSVADGNKLFF. CDR3 DNA sequence: TGTGCCAGCAGCGTAGCGGACGGTAACAAACTGTTTTTT.

The chain is built from TRBV27 and TRBJ2-1, with TRBD2 identical over 9 bases. Unmatched junction bases numbered 7, after V lost 1 base and J lost 6 bases. CDR3 length: 16 amino acids. Germline assignment: CDR1 MNHEY and CDR2 SMNVEV (reference sequence). CDR3 DNA sequence: TGTGCCAGCAGTTTATTAGGGACTAGCCCGGGCAATGAGCAGTTCTTC. Residues: CASSLLGTSPGNEQFF.

The V gene is TRBV12-3 or TRBV12-4, the J gene TRBJ1-5, with D possibly matching TRBD1 (5 bases). The CDR3 spans 12 residues. Between the trimmed V and J ends, which lost 7 bases and 3 bases, there was a span of 7 bases. The CDR3 DNA follows: TGTGCCAGCACCAGGGACAATCAGCCCCAGCATTTT. It is translated as CASTRDNQPQHF.

This chain connects TRBV12-3 or TRBV12-4 to TRBJ2-7, with TRBD2 as a possible D gene (5 bases). This CDR3 is 13 amino acids long. The ends were cut back, 5 bases at V and 1 base at J, with 9 bases in the middle. The CDR3 DNA reads as TGTGCCAGCAGTGGCCGGGGATCCTACGAGCAGTACTTC. Protein product: CASSGRGSYEQYF.

The chain combines TRBV10-2 with TRBJ1-6; 8 positions agree with TRBD1. Trimming removed 6 bases from V and 6 bases from J; junction bases left unmatched: 13. The CDR3 length is 17 residues. Germline CDR1 and CDR2: WSHSY and SAAADI. The CDR3 region is CASRDWDRSEGNSPLHF. CDR3 nucleotides: TGCGCCAGCAGAGATTGGGACAGGTCCGAGGGTAATTCACCCCTCCACTTT.

The chain is built from TRBV11-3 and TRBJ2-2; TRBD1 aligns across 7 bases. V was pared by 5 bases and J by 4 bases, with 7 bases of the junction left unmatched. CDR3 length: 15 amino acids. CDR1 and CDR2 (germline): SGHNT, YENEEA. The CDR3 DNA reads TGTGCCAGCAGCCCCAGGACAGGATCCACCGGGGAGCTGTTTTTT. This sequence encodes CASSPRTGSTGELFF.

This clone was recorded once. The chain employs TRBV5-6 and TRBJ1-2; D is unresolved. V lost 3 bases, J lost 7 bases, and 16 bases lay in between. The CDR3 is 14 residues long. The V gene's germline CDR1 is SGHDT and CDR2 YYEEEE. The CDR3 loop is CASSSLGSASGYTF. In DNA form, the CDR3 reads TGTGCCAGCAGCTCGCTAGGGTCTGCATCTGGCTACACCTTC.

This chain connects TRBV5-1 to TRBJ1-1; maybe TRBD1 (5 bases). Trimming cost V 0 bases and J 2 bases, with 8 bases left between them. There are 14 residues in the CDR3. The germline V gene has CDR1 SGHRS and CDR2 YFSETQ. This CDR3 is CASSLAGQNTEAFF. CDR3 sequence (DNA): TGCGCCAGCAGCTTGGCGGGGCAAAACACTGAAGCTTTCTTT.

This clone appeared a few times. The genes are TRBV7-2 and TRBJ1-2; tentative D call: TRBD1 (5 bases). V gave up 1 base and J gave up 4 bases, with 13 bases separating them. The germline CDR1 and CDR2 sequences are SGHTA and FQGNSA. CDR3 length equals 15 residues. As DNA, the CDR3 is TGTGCCAGCAGCTTAGTGACGGATGGGGGCTATGGCTACACCTTC. It translates to CASSLVTDGGYGYTF.

The chain has TRBV5-1 and TRBJ2-3, with 9 bases lining up with TRBD1. Germline V gives CDR1 SGHRS, CDR2 YFSETQ. The CDR3 sequence is 16 residues long. The V gene end was trimmed by 0 bases and the J gene end by 3 bases; junction bases not matched to a gene: 5. In DNA, the CDR3 is TGCGCCAGCAGCTTGGCTCCGGGACAGGGTACAGATACGCAGTATTTT. Translated, it gives CASSLAPGQGTDTQYF.

The CDR3 nucleotides are TGTGCCAGCTCACCACGGACAGGGAACTATGGCTACACCTTC. Amino acids: CASSPRTGNYGYTF. V and J are TRBV18 and TRBJ1-2; TRBD1 matches at 8 bases. Germline lookup yields CDR1 KGHSH and CDR2 LQKENI. The CDR3 is made up of 14 amino acids. V shed 1 base, J shed 2 bases, and the junction held 0 bases outside the gene matches.

V and J are TRBV18 and TRBJ1-1, with D uncertain. The germline CDR1 and CDR2 sequences are KGHSH and LQKENI. Trimming took 7 bases from V and 2 from J, leaving 14 bases between them. This CDR3 is 14 amino acids long. The CDR3 DNA reads TGTGCCAGCTTTCGAGAAACCTTAAACACTGAAGCTTTCTTT. This sequence encodes CASFRETLNTEAFF.

A single count supports this clone. This chain joins TRBV7-2 and TRBJ2-7; D unresolved. Germline V lookup: CDR1 SGHTA, CDR2 FQGNSA. V gave up 5 bases and J gave up 3 bases, with 5 bases separating them. This CDR3 has 11 residues. The CDR3 nucleotides read TGTGCCAGCAGCAATTACTACGAGCAGTACTTC. It specifies CASSNYYEQYF.

The rearrangement links TRBV2 to TRBJ1-5, with D tentatively TRBD1 (6 bases). The V end lost 10 bases, the J end lost 0 bases, and 13 bases lay between the germline ends. Germline V lookup: CDR1 SNHLY, CDR2 FYNNEI. This CDR3 contains 14 residues. The CDR3 sequence: CATSDSYSNQPQHF. CDR3 DNA sequence: TGTGCCACTTCGGACAGTTATAGCAATCAGCCCCAGCATTTT.

This clone was picked up one time. The rearrangement links TRBV29-1 to TRBJ2-5, with 7 bases lining up with TRBD2. The J segment lost 5 bases and the V segment lost 6 bases, leaving 9 bases of the junction unmatched. The V gene's germline CDR1 is SQVTM and CDR2 ANQGSEA. CDR3 length: 13 residues. The CDR3 DNA reads as TGCAGCGTCAGAGGGCGGGAGCTTGAGACCCAGTACTTC. This gives the protein CSVRGRELETQYF.

This chain joins TRBV27 and TRBJ2-5; no clear D. Germline V gene sequence: CDR1 MNHEY, CDR2 SMNVEV (reference sequence). Trimming stripped 1 base from V and 4 bases from J, with 13 bases between. The CDR3 runs to 15 residues. CDR3: CASSLFSETRETQYF. The CDR3 DNA is TGTGCCAGCAGTTTATTCTCCGAGACTCGAGAGACCCAGTACTTC.

In the case of this clone: At the DNA level, this CDR3 is encoded by other sequences in the same sample as well. The genes are TRBV9 and TRBJ1-1; D is undetermined. The CDR3 consists of 13 residues. The V gene lost 2 bases and the J gene lost 3 bases, with 8 bases spanning the gap. The germline CDR1 and CDR2 sequences are SGDLS and YYNGEE. Here the CDR3 DNA reads TGTGCCAGCAGCGTGACCCCGGACACTGAAGCTTTCTTT. Its translation: CASSVTPDTEAFF.

The CDR3 loop is CASRPTGGSQPQHF. CDR3 in DNA: TGTGCCAGCAGGCCCACAGGGGGGAGTCAGCCCCAGCATTTT. J is TRBJ1-5 and V is TRBV6-5, with TRBD1 matching 8 bases. Germline V gene sequence: CDR1 MNHEY, CDR2 SVGAGI. V trimming: 6 bases; J trimming: 6 bases; junction bases outside the gene matches: 7. The CDR3 extends over 14 amino acids.

The chain has TRBV15 and TRBJ2-5; TRBD1 matches at 7 bases. CDR1 is LNHNV and CDR2 is YYDKDF in the germline V gene (reference sequence). This CDR3 spans 15 amino acids. V lost 0 bases to trimming and J lost 5 bases; unmatched junction nucleotides: 6. Here the CDR3 reads CATSRDKGAGETQYF. CDR3 coding DNA: TGTGCCACCAGCAGAGATAAGGGGGCGGGCGAGACCCAGTACTTC.

The gene calls are TRBV5-4 and TRBJ2-7; 14 nucleotides agree with TRBD2. Trimming at V came to 0 bases and at J to 7 bases, leaving 6 bases not matched to a gene. This CDR3 spans 16 amino acids. Germline V gene sequence: CDR1 SGHNT, CDR2 YYREEE (reference sequence). The CDR3 sequence is CASSLAGLAGVGEQYF. The CDR3 bases are TGTGCCAGCAGCTTGGCGGGACTAGCGGGAGTTGGTGAGCAGTACTTC.

The chain joins TRBV3-1 (or the pseudogene TRBV3-2) to TRBJ1-1; the D gene is possibly TRBD1 (5 bases). CDR3 size: 15 residues. Trimming cost V 3 bases and J 4 bases, with 15 bases left between them. Germline V gene lookup returns CDR1 LGHDT and CDR2 YNNKEL (reference sequence). CDR3 region: CASSHLGRMSTEAFF. CDR3 sequence (DNA): TGTGCCAGCAGCCATCTGGGGCGAATGAGCACTGAAGCTTTCTTT.

The chain links TRBV7-2 to TRBJ1-2, with 9 bases fitting TRBD1. After removal of 5 bases from V and 3 bases from J, the junction contained 7 bases not matched to a gene. The CDR3 consists of 15 residues. Germline CDR1 and CDR2: SGHTA and FQGNSA. CDR3 DNA sequence: TGTGCCAGCAGCACTATGGACAGGGGAGACTATGGCTACACCTTC. This gives the protein CASSTMDRGDYGYTF.

The genes are TRBV7-9 and TRBJ2-3, with 9 bases matching TRBD2. CDR3 size: 16 residues. The junction had 10 bases not matched to a gene; V was cut back by 5 bases and J by 4 bases. Germline-derived CDR1 and CDR2 are SEHNR and FQNEAQ (reference sequence). The CDR3 loop is CASSPRGAGGADTQYF. The CDR3 coding sequence is TGTGCCAGCAGCCCGCGTGGGGCGGGAGGGGCAGATACGCAGTATTTT.